This record concerns one TCR beta chain sequence. What it binds is not known. Time point described: cycle 4 day 1 (C4D1), after more than five weeks of nivolumab. Every patient had relapsed following autologous stem cell transplantation, and cohorts differed in brentuximab vedotin exposure. Purification of CD4+ T cells from thawed PBMCs was achieved by magnetic negative selection. Best response was recorded as complete response, partial response or progressive disease. The sample belongs to a study of PD-1 blockade in classical Hodgkin lymphoma. Study results and caveats: Relapsed/refractory patients reportedly had the lowest baseline TCR diversity, below newly diagnosed patients, who were below healthy donors. No one has yet defined what causes the repertoire differences, which may be disease activity or prior therapy.

Trimming at V came to 1 base and at J to 5 bases, leaving 7 bases not matched to a gene. Germline V gene sequence: CDR1 SGHRS, CDR2 YFSETQ. This CDR3 spans 15 amino acids. Assay used: immunoSEQ multiplex PCR; TCRdb lists only in-frame clones, some missing. The sample includes around 37,000 clones, 80% to 95% of them seen just once. The chain joins TRBV5-1 to TRBJ2-3, with 7 positions matching TRBD1. The starting material was CD4+ T cells from blood, obtained before the fourth cycle of nivolumab. The TCR originated in a human donor with classical Hodgkin lymphoma. DNA for the CDR3: TGCGCCAGCAGCTTGAGGACAGGCGGAGGAGATACGCAGTATTTT. Its translation: CASSLRTGGGDTQYF. Combining the CDR3 with reference TRBV5-1 and TRBJ2-3 gives the whole variable domain KAGVTQTPRYLIKTRGQQVTLSCSPISGHRSVSWYQQTPGQGLQFLFEYFSETQRNKGNFPGRFSGRQFSNSRSEMNVSTLELGDSALYLCASSLRTGGGDTQYFGPGTRLTVL.